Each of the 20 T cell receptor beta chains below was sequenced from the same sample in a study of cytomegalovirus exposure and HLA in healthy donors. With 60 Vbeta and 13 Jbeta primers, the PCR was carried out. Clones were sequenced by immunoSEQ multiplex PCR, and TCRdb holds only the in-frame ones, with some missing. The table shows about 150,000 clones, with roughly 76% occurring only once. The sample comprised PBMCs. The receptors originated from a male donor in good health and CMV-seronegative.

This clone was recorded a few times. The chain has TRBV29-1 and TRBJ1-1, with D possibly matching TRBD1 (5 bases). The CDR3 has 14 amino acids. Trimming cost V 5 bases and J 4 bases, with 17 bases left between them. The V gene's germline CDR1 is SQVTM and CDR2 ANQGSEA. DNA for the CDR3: TGCAGCGTTCGTCAGCGGAGCGGGGGCACTGAAGCTTTCTTT. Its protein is CSVRQRSGGTEAFF.

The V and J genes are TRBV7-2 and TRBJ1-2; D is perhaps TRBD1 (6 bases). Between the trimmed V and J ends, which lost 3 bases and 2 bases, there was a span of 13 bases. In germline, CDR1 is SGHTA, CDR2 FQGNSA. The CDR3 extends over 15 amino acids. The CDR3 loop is CASSFDRQANYGYTF. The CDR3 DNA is TGTGCCAGCAGCTTCGATCGACAGGCGAACTATGGCTACACCTTC.

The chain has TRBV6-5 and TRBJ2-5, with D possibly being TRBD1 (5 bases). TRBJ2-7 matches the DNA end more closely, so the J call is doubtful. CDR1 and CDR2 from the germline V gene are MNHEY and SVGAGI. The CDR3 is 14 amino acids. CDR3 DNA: TGTGCCAGCAGTTACTTCGACAGCTCCTACGAGCAGTACTTC. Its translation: CASSYFDSSYEQYF.

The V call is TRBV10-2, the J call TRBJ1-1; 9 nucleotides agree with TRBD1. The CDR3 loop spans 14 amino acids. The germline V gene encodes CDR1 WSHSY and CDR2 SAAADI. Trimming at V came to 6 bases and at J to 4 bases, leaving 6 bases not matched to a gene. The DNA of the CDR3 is TGCGCCAGCAGCTCGACAGGGGGGAGCACTGAAGCTTTCTTT. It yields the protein CASSSTGGSTEAFF.

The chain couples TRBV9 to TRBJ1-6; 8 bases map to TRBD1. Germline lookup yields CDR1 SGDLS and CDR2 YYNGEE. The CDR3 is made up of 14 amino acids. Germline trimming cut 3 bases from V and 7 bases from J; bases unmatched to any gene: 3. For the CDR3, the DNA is TGTGCCAGCAGCGCGGACAGGGTAAATTCACCCCTCCACTTT. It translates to CASSADRVNSPLHF.

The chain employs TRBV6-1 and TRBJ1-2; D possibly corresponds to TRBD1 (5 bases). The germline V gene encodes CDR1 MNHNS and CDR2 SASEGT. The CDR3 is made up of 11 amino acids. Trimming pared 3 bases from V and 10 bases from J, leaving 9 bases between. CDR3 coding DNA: TGTGCCAGCAGTGAGGGCAGGGCCTACACCTTC. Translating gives CASSEGRAYTF.

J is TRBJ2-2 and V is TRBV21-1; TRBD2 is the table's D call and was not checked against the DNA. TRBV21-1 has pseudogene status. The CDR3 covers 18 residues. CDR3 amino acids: CASSKVTQNFFIGGELFF. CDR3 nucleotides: TGTGCCAGCAGCAAAGTGACCCAGAATTTTTTTATCGGGGGGGAGCTGTTTTTT.

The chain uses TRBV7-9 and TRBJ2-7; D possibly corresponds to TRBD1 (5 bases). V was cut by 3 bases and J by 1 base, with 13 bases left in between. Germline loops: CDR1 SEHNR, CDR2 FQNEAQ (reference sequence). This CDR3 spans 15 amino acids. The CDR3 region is CASSFPGRRSYEQYF. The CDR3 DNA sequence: TGTGCCAGCAGCTTCCCAGGGCGACGGTCCTACGAGCAGTACTTC.

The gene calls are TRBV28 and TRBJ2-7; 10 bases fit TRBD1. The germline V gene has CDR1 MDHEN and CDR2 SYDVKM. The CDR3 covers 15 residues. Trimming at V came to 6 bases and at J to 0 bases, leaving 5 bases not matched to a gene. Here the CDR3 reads CASRMGQGSSYEQYF. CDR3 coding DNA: TGTGCCAGCAGAATGGGACAGGGGAGCTCCTACGAGCAGTACTTC. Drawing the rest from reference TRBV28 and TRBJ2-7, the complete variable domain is DVKVTQSSRYLVKRTGEKVFLECVQDMDHENMFWYRQDPGLGLRLIYFSYDVKMKEKGDIPEGYSVSREKKERFSLILESASTNQTSMYLCASRMGQGSSYEQYFGPGTRLTVT.

CDR3 sequence reads: CASSRTYNTEAFF. The CDR3 region has the DNA TGTGCCAGCAGTCGAACATACAACACTGAAGCTTTCTTT. V usage is TRBV14 and J usage is TRBJ1-1; D unclear. The CDR3 sequence is 13 residues long. Germline V CDR1 and CDR2: SGHDN, FVKESK. The ends were cut back, 6 bases at V and 2 bases at J, with 10 bases in the middle.

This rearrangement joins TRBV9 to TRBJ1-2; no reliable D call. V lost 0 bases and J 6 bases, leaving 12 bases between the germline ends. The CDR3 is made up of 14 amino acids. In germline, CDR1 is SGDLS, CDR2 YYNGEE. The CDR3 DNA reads TGTGCCAGCAGCGTAGTAGCGGGGAATAATGGCTACACCTTC. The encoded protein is CASSVVAGNNGYTF.

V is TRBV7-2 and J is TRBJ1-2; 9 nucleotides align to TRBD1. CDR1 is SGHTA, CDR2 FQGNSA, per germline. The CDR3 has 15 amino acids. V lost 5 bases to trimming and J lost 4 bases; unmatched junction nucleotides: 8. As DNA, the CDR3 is TGTGCCAGCAGCCCGCGGACAGGGGAACTCTATGGCTACACCTTC. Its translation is CASSPRTGELYGYTF.

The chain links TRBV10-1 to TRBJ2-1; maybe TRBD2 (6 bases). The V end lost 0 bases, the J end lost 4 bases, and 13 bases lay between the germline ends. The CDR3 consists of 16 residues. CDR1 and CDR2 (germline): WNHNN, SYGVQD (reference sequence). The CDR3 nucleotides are TGCGCCAGCAGTGAGTCGAAAGCGGGCCGTTACAATGAGCAGTTCTTC. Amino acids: CASSESKAGRYNEQFF.

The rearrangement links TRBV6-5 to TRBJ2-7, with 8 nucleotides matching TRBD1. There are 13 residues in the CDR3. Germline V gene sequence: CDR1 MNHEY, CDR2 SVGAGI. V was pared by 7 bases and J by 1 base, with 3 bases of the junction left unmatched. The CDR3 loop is CASKRQGSYEQYF. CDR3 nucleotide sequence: TGTGCCAGCAAAAGACAGGGGTCCTACGAGCAGTACTTC.

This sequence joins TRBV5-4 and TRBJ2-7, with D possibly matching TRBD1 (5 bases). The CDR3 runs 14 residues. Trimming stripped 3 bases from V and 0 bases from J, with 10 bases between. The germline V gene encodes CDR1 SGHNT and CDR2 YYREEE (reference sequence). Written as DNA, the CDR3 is TGTGCCAGCAGCTATAGCAGGGACTCCTACGAGCAGTACTTC. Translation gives CASSYSRDSYEQYF.

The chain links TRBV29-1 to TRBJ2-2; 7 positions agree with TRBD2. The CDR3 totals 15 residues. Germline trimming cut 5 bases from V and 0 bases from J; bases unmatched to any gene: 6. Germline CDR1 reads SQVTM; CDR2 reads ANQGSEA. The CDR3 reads CSVRGGSANTGELFF. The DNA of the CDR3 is TGCAGCGTTCGGGGAGGGTCCGCGAACACCGGGGAGCTGTTTTTT.

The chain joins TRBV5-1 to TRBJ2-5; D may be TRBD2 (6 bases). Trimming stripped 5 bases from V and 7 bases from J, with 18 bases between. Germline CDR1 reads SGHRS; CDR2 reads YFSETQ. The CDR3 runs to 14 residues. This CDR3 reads CASSSLGSEGTQYF. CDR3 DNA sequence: TGCGCCAGCAGTTCATTGGGGTCGGAGGGGACCCAGTACTTC. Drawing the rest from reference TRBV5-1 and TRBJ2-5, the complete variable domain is KAGVTQTPRYLIKTRGQQVTLSCSPISGHRSVSWYQQTPGQGLQFLFEYFSETQRNKGNFPGRFSGRQFSNSRSEMNVSTLELGDSALYLCASSSLGSEGTQYFGPGTRLLVL.

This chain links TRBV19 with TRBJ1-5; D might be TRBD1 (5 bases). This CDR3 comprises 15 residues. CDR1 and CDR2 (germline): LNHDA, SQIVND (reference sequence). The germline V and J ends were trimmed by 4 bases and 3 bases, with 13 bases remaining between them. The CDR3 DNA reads TGTGCCAGTAGTACCGAGACAGTTATCAATCAGCCCCAGCATTTT. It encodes CASSTETVINQPQHF. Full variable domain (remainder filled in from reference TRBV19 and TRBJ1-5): DGGITQSPKYLFRKEGQNVTLSCEQNLNHDAMYWYRQDPGQGLRLIYYSQIVNDFQKGDIAEGYSVSREKKESFPLTVTSAQKNPTAFYLCASSTETVINQPQHFGDGTRLSIL.

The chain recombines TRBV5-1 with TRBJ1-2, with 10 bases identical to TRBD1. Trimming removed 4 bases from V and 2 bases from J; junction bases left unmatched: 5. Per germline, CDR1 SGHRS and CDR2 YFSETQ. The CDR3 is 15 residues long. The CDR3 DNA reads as TGCGCCAGCAGCCTGACAGGGGGCAGGAACTATGGCTACACCTTC. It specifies CASSLTGGRNYGYTF.

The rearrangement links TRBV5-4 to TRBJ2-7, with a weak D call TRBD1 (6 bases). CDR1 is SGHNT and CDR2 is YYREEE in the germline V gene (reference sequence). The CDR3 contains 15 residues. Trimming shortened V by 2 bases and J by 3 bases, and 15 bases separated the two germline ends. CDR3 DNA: TGTGCCAGCAGCTTCTTGGGACATGGGAACTACGAGCAGTACTTC. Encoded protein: CASSFLGHGNYEQYF. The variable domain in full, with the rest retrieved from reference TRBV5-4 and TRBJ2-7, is ETGVTQSPTHLIKTRGQQVTLRCSSQSGHNTVSWYQQALGQGPQFIFQYYREEENGRGNFPPRFSGLQFPNYSSELNVNALELDDSALYLCASSFLGHGNYEQYFGPGTRLTVT.